What follows is one T cell receptor beta chain and its context. Its specificity is unknown. These data originate in a study of shared clonotypes between healthy human individuals. Execution of the assay was at deep level. The method was immunoSEQ multiplex PCR; TCRdb's version includes in-frame clones alone and lacks a portion of them. The sample has approximately 530,000 clones, about 96% seen once; the top ten hold 0.05% to 0.08%. Study-wide results and limits: Represented diversity, genetic and exposure-history alike, was limited by few donors. A generally larger estimated richness was seen in naive subsets than in memory subsets.

The CDR3 is 14 amino acids. CDR1 is SNHLY, CDR2 FYNNEI, per germline. Trimming removed 3 bases at V and 0 bases at J, with 6 bases between. Sample: naive CD4+ T cells sorted from blood. Subset reported: CD45RA+ positively selected. This chain uses TRBV2 with TRBJ1-3, with D unclear. The receptor's source is a woman in her thirties in good health. CDR3 residues: CASSELSSGNTIYF. Written as DNA, the CDR3 is TGTGCCAGCAGTGAGTTAAGCTCTGGAAACACCATATATTTT.